This T cell receptor (beta chain) comes out of a study of blood T cell repertoires in COVID-19. Across the whole study: In each case, the material was cDNA or gDNA derived from T cells, B-cell-depleted T cells, or PBMCs.

Profiled with immunoSEQ multiplex PCR; TCRdb holds only in-frame clones, not every one. The table has 250,000 to 300,000 clones, 75% to 90% seen once. The sequence derives from a man in his sixties who had recovered from COVID-19. The sample taken for sequencing was peripheral blood.

The CDR3 coding sequence is TGTGCCAGCAGGCCGGGACAGGCCTCCTACGAGCAGTACTTC. Translation gives CASRPGQASYEQYF. V and J are TRBV27 and TRBJ2-7, with 8 bases fitting TRBD1. V trimming: 6 bases; J trimming: 0 bases; junction bases outside the gene matches: 4. The CDR3 runs 14 residues. The V gene's germline CDR1 is MNHEY and CDR2 SMNVEV (reference sequence).